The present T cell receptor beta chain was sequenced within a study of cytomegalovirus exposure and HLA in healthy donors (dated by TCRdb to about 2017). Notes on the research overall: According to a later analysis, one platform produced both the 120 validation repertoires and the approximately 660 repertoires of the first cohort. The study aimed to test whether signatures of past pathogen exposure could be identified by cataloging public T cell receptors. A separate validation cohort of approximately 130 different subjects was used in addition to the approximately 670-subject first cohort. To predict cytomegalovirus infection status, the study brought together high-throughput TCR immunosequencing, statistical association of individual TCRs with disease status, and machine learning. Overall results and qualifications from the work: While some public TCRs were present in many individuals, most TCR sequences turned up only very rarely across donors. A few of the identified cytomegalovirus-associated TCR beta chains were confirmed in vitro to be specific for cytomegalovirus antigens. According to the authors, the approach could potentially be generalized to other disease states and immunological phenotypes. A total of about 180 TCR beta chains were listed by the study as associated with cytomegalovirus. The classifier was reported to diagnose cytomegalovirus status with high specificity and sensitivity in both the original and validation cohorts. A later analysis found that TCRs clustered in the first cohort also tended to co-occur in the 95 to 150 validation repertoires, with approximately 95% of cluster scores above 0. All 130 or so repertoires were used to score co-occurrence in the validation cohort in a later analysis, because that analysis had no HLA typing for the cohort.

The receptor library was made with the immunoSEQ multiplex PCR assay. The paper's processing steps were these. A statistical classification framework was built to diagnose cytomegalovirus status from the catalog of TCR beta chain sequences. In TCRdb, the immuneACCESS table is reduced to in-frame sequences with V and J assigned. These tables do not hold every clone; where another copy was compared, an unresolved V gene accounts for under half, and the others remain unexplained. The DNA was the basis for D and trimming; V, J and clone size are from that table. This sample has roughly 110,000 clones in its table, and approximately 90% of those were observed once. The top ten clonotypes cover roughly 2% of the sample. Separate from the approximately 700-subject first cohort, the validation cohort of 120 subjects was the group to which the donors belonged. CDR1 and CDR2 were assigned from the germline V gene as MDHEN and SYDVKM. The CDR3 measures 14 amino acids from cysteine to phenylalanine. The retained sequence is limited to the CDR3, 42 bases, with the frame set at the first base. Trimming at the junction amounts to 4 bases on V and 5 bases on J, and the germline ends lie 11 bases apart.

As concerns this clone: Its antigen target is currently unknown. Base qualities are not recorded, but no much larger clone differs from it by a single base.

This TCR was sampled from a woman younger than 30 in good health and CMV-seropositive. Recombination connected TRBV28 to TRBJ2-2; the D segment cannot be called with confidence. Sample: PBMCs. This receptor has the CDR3 CASSSLIWTGELFF. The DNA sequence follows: TGTGCCAGCAGTTCCCTAATTTGGACCGGGGAGCTGTTTTTT. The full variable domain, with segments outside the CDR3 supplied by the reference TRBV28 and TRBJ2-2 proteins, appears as DVKVTQSSRYLVKRTGEKVFLECVQDMDHENMFWYRQDPGLGLRLIYFSYDVKMKEKGDIPEGYSVSREKKERFSLILESASTNQTSMYLCASSSLIWTGELFFGEGSRLTVL.